This T cell receptor (beta chain) was captured in a study of blood T cells in healthy people across ages. Primers used in a second PCR of about 6 to 11 cycles were a sample-barcoded 5' primer and a J-beta primer mix. TCRdb redid the calling of the 5' RACE reads with MiXCR, one entry per CDR3 protein. Here the sample spans 980,000 or so distinct CDR3 sequences, 40% to 60% being singletons. Study-wide results and limits: Strong correlation was found linking TCR beta diversity to naive T cell percentage. With age, beta diversity per million T cells declined roughly linearly, significantly by over 35.

Trimming took off 7 bases at V and 1 base at J, with 9 bases between the two ends. The CDR3 has 13 residues. The germline V gene has CDR1 SEHNR and CDR2 FQNEAQ (reference sequence). Of note for this clonotype: Its matching antigen is unknown.

The clonotype comes from a man in his thirties or forties in good health. Material for sequencing was blood. The chain joins TRBV7-9 to TRBJ2-3; D not certain. In nucleotides, the CDR3 is TGTGCCAGCATAGTGGGCGGCACAGATACGCAGTATTTT. Encoded protein: CASIVGGTDTQYF.